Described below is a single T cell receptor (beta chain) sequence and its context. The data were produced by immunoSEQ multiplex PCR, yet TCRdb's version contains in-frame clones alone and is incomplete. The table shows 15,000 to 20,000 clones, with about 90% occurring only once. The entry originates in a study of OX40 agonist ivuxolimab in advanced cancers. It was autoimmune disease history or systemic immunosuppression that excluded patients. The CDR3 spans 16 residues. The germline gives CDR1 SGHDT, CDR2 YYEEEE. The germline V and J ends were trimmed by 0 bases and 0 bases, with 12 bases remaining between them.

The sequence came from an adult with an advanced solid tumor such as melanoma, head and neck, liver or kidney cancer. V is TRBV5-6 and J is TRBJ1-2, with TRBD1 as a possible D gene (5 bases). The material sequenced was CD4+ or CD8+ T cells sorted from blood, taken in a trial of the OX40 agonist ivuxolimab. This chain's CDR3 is CASSLAGPRANYGYTF. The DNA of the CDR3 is TGTGCCAGCAGCTTGGCCGGGCCCAGGGCTAACTATGGCTACACCTTC.